The 4 T cell receptor beta chains presented below share a single source sample, sequenced in a study of cytomegalovirus exposure and HLA in healthy donors. PCR amplification relied on 60 Vbeta primers (plus 13 Jbeta primers). Repertoires were generated with immunoSEQ multiplex PCR, while TCRdb's copy carries only in-frame clones and drops some. Of around 190,000 clones in the sample, over 60% were seen once. Sequenced sample: PBMCs. The receptors were gathered from a woman between 40 and 55 years old in good health and CMV-seronegative.

The chain employs TRBV18 and TRBJ1-4; D gene unclear. The CDR3 sequence is 16 residues long. Per germline, CDR1 KGHSH and CDR2 LQKENI. The V end lost 3 bases, the J end lost 0 bases, and 11 bases lay between the germline ends. The CDR3 nucleotides are TGTGCCAGCTCACCGACGGGTCCCGCAACTAATGAAAAACTGTTTTTT. Its translation: CASSPTGPATNEKLFF.

In its sample, this clone was seen a few times. The chain uses TRBV7-3 and TRBJ1-2, with 9 bases matching TRBD1. Germline values: CDR1 SGHTA, CDR2 FQGTGA. This CDR3 spans 13 amino acids. V was clipped by 5 bases and J by 14 bases; unmatched bases: 12. The CDR3 spells CASSPGTGSFLTF. CDR3 coding DNA: TGTGCCAGCAGCCCCGGGACAGGGAGTTTTTTGACCTTC.

The rearrangement uses TRBV9 and TRBJ1-1; TRBD1 matches at 8 bases. After removal of 2 bases from V and 8 bases from J, the junction contained 11 bases not matched to a gene. The CDR3 spans 15 residues. CDR1 and CDR2 (germline): SGDLS, YYNGEE. The CDR3 region has the DNA TGTGCCAGCAGCGTGACCCCAGGGGGCGCAGGGGAAGCTTTCTTT. Translation: CASSVTPGGAGEAFF. Full variable domain (remainder filled in from reference TRBV9 and TRBJ1-1): DSGVTQTPKHLITATGQRVTLRCSPRSGDLSVYWYQQSLDQGLQFLIQYYNGEERAKGNILERFSAQQFPDLHSELNLSSLELGDSALYFCASSVTPGGAGEAFFGQGTRLTVV.

The V and J genes are TRBV19 and TRBJ2-7; D uncertain. The germline V gene encodes CDR1 LNHDA and CDR2 SQIVND (reference sequence). CDR3 length: 14 amino acids. Deletions cut 5 bases from V and 0 bases from J, with 11 bases between. The CDR3 nucleotides read TGTGCCAGTAGTGGTTCTACTGACTCCTACGAGCAGTACTTC. Protein: CASSGSTDSYEQYF. Drawing the rest from reference TRBV19 and TRBJ2-7, the complete variable domain is DGGITQSPKYLFRKEGQNVTLSCEQNLNHDAMYWYRQDPGQGLRLIYYSQIVNDFQKGDIAEGYSVSREKKESFPLTVTSAQKNPTAFYLCASSGSTDSYEQYFGPGTRLTVT.